These 3 T cell receptor beta chains originate from one sample sequenced in a study of cytomegalovirus exposure and HLA in healthy donors. In the PCR, 60 Vbeta and 13 Jbeta primers were used. Sequencing used immunoSEQ multiplex PCR; TCRdb keeps in-frame clones, though not all of them. The repertoire consists of 150,000 or so clones, with over 60% occurring once and the leading ten covering 3% to 4%. Specimen: PBMCs. The receptor source for this set is a male donor in good health and CMV-seronegative.

The genes are TRBV28 and TRBJ1-2; 11 bases are shared with TRBD1. Losses at the gene ends were 3 bases for V and 7 bases for J; bases not matched to a gene: 7. CDR3 size: 15 residues. CDR1 and CDR2 from the germline V gene are MDHEN and SYDVKM. CDR3 nucleotide sequence: TGTGCCAGCAGTTTGGGAGGACAGGGGGCAAGTGGCTACACCTTC. Amino acids: CASSLGGQGASGYTF.

The chain recombines TRBV5-1 with TRBJ1-4, with D possibly being TRBD1 (6 bases). This CDR3 is 14 amino acids long. Germline lookup yields CDR1 SGHRS and CDR2 YFSETQ. With 4 bases removed from V and 7 bases from J, the gap between germline ends came to 14 bases. The CDR3 spells CASSRAGEGEKLFF. The DNA for the CDR3 is TGCGCCAGCAGCCGAGCAGGGGAGGGTGAAAAACTGTTTTTT.

For the CDR3, the DNA is TGTGCCAGCACCAAAGGGGGCAGGGGGCCCTATGGGGAGCAGTTCTTC. Translation gives CASTKGGRGPYGEQFF. The chain couples TRBV28 to TRBJ2-1; the match to TRBD1 covers 8 bases. This CDR3 spans 16 amino acids. Looked up from germline, CDR1 is MDHEN and CDR2 is SYDVKM. Losses at the gene ends were 7 bases for V and 10 bases for J; bases not matched to a gene: 18.